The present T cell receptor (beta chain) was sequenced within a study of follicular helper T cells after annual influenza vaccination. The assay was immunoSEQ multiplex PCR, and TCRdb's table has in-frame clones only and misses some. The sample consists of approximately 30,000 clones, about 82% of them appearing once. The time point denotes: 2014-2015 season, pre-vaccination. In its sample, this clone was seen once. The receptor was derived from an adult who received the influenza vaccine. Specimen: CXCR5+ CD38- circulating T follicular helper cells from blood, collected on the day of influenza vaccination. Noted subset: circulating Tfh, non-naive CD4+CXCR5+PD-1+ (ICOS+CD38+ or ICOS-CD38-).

CDR3 sequence: CASSLALGGSHNEQFF. The CDR3 coding sequence is TGTGCCAGCAGCTTAGCGCTTGGCGGGAGCCACAATGAGCAGTTCTTC. The chain uses TRBV7-8 and TRBJ2-1; TRBD2 aligns across 7 bases. CDR1 is SGHVS, CDR2 FQNEAQ, per germline. CDR3 length equals 16 residues. The V segment lost 0 bases and the J segment 5 bases; nucleotides outside the gene matches: 7.